This TCR beta chain comes out of a study of immune evolution from preneoplasia to lung adenocarcinoma. General observations from the study: Later-stage lesions seemingly showed higher T cell density and diversity than normal lung.

Sequencing was performed with immunoSEQ multiplex PCR; in TCRdb, only in-frame clones are kept and a portion is missing. Of some 7,800 clones in the sample, roughly three quarters are singletons; the top ten hold 6% to 9.5%. This clone was recorded once. The antigen is undetermined. Resections took place in Japan or China from about 2013 to 2017. Each case's diagnosis was confirmed by two pathologists on H&E. The sample was FFPE adjacent normal lung tissue. The receptor's source is a person between 55 and 80 years old with lung adenocarcinoma.

The CDR3 here is CASSEGSGSYYGYTF. The CDR3 coding sequence is TGTGCCAGCAGTGAGGGGTCGGGCTCGTACTATGGCTACACCTTC. The V call is TRBV6-1, the J call TRBJ1-2; D is unresolved. Germline values: CDR1 MNHNS, CDR2 SASEGT. The ends were cut back, 3 bases at V and 3 bases at J, with 14 bases in the middle. CDR3 size: 15 residues.